These 30 T cell receptor beta chains share one sample of origin, sequenced in a study of blood T cell repertoires in COVID-19. Clones were read by immunoSEQ multiplex PCR, and TCRdb kept only the in-frame ones, dropping some. The table has about 80,000 clones, roughly four fifths seen once. Sequencing input: peripheral blood. These receptors came from a human donor in a cohort sampled during active COVID-19.

The rearrangement links TRBV10-3 to TRBJ2-1; D may be TRBD2 (5 bases). This CDR3 contains 14 residues. V lost 10 bases and J 7 bases, leaving 20 bases between the germline ends. The V gene's germline CDR1 is ENHRY and CDR2 SYGVKD. The DNA of the CDR3 is TGTGCCACCGTCTTGGAGGACGGTGAGAATGAGCAGTTCTTC. This translates into CATVLEDGENEQFF.

CDR3 DNA sequence: TGCGCCAGCAGCTCAGGGGCCGGCGGTTATGGCTACACCTTC. Residues: CASSSGAGGYGYTF. V usage is TRBV5-1 and J usage is TRBJ1-2, with D perhaps matching TRBD1 (6 bases). V was cut by 3 bases and J by 5 bases, with 14 bases left in between. This CDR3 has 14 residues. Germline V gives CDR1 SGHRS, CDR2 YFSETQ.

The chain recombines TRBV7-9 with TRBJ1-1; 9 positions agree with TRBD1. This CDR3 has 15 residues. Germline loops: CDR1 SEHNR, CDR2 FQNEAQ (reference sequence). Unmatched junction bases numbered 6, after V lost 5 bases and J lost 2 bases. In DNA, the CDR3 is TGTGCCAGCAGCCCAGGGACAGGGCATAACACTGAAGCTTTCTTT. This gives the protein CASSPGTGHNTEAFF.

This clone was picked up one time. Relative to the germline gene, one junction end is altered; a read error may explain this. This chain links TRBV12-3 or TRBV12-4 with TRBJ2-3; TRBD1 aligns across 9 bases. The CDR3 runs 12 residues. CDR3 protein: CALQGAGDTQYF. The DNA of the CDR3 is TGCGCCCTACAGGGGGCCGGAGATACGCAGTATTTT.

V usage is TRBV5-8 and J usage is TRBJ1-5; TRBD1 agrees at 9 bases. Per the germline V gene, CDR1 is SGHTS and CDR2 is YDEGEE. CDR3 length equals 15 residues. Trimming took 4 bases from V and 4 from J; bases not matched to a gene: 6. For the CDR3, the DNA is TGTGCCAGCAGCCCTGGACAGGGGAGAAATCAGCCCCAGCATTTT. Its protein product is CASSPGQGRNQPQHF.

This clone was seen once. The chain is built from TRBV4-1 and TRBJ2-7; D perhaps matches TRBD2 (6 bases). Trimming took off 1 base at V and 7 bases at J, with 11 bases between the two ends. This CDR3 comprises 13 residues. Germline assignment: CDR1 MGHRA and CDR2 YSYEKL. The CDR3 DNA is TGCGCCAGCAGCCAAGGAATAGGAGGGGAGCAGTACTTC. Protein: CASSQGIGGEQYF.

This chain links TRBV5-1 with TRBJ2-7, with a weak D call TRBD1 (6 bases). Germline V gives CDR1 SGHRS, CDR2 YFSETQ. This CDR3 is 14 amino acids long. V was cut by 4 bases and J by 5 bases, with 16 bases left in between. The CDR3 sequence is CASSGETGYDEQYF. The CDR3 nucleotides are TGCGCCAGCAGCGGGGAAACAGGGTATGACGAGCAGTACTTC.

This chain uses TRBV6-5 with TRBJ2-7, with D perhaps TRBD1 (6 bases). The CDR3 contains 15 residues. The germline V gene has CDR1 MNHEY and CDR2 SVGAGI. Trimming pared 4 bases from V and 6 bases from J, leaving 19 bases between. The CDR3 DNA is TGTGCCAGCAGTTCCGTACAGGGAAAGGGGCTCGAGCAGTACTTC. Its translation: CASSSVQGKGLEQYF.

This chain connects TRBV11-2 to TRBJ2-3; tentatively, D is TRBD2 (5 bases). Germline V gene lookup returns CDR1 SGHAT and CDR2 FQNNGV. The CDR3 contains 14 residues. Trimming took off 5 bases at V and 4 bases at J, with 13 bases between the two ends. CDR3 DNA: TGTGCCAGCAGCCCGCGGGCCCTGGCAGATACGCAGTATTTT. This codes for CASSPRALADTQYF.

The chain links TRBV19 to TRBJ1-2, with D maybe TRBD1 (6 bases). V was pared by 4 bases and J by 6 bases, with 12 bases between. Germline CDR1 and CDR2: LNHDA and SQIVND (reference sequence). This CDR3 has 13 amino acids. As DNA, the CDR3 is TGTGCCAGTAGTACCCGGACAGTCGATGGCTACACCTTC. Its protein is CASSTRTVDGYTF.

Of note for this clone: This specimen includes other DNA sequences encoding the same CDR3. J is TRBJ1-2 and V is TRBV28, with 7 positions matching TRBD1. Germline loops: CDR1 MDHEN, CDR2 SYDVKM. The CDR3 totals 13 residues. V was pared by 6 bases and J by 2 bases, with 3 bases of the junction left unmatched. CDR3 bases: TGTGCCAGCAGCCCGGGACAGAACTATGGCTACACCTTC. Translation gives CASSPGQNYGYTF.

This sequence joins TRBV7-9 and TRBJ1-1; TRBD1 agrees at 9 bases. V shed 5 bases, J shed 6 bases, and the junction held 10 bases outside the gene matches. Germline V gene data show CDR1 as SEHNR and CDR2 as FQNEAQ (reference sequence). CDR3 size: 15 residues. The CDR3 nucleotides read TGTGCCAGCAGCCGCACGGGACAGGGTGGCTCTGAAGCTTTCTTT. Amino acid sequence: CASSRTGQGGSEAFF.

The sample holds a few counts of this clone. This sequence joins TRBV7-9 and TRBJ1-3; tentatively, D is TRBD1 (6 bases). Germline V lookup: CDR1 SEHNR, CDR2 FQNEAQ (reference sequence). The CDR3 is 16 amino acids. V lost 5 bases, J lost 0 bases, and 14 bases lay in between. CDR3 loop: CASSTFRTVSGNTIYF. As DNA, the CDR3 is TGTGCCAGCAGCACGTTCCGGACAGTCTCTGGAAACACCATATATTTT.

This clone was seen only once. V is TRBV29-1 and J is TRBJ1-2; TRBD1 is a possible D gene (6 bases). V was shortened by 2 bases and J by 8 bases, with 12 bases between the two germline ends. Germline loops: CDR1 SQVTM, CDR2 ANQGSEA. This CDR3 has 12 residues. For the CDR3, the DNA is TGCAGCGTTGAAAAACAGGGTGGGGGCTACACCTTC. Residues: CSVEKQGGGYTF.

The chain has TRBV19 and TRBJ1-1; D is unclear. Germline V gene sequence: CDR1 LNHDA, CDR2 SQIVND (reference sequence). This CDR3 spans 12 amino acids. Trimming cost V 5 bases and J 4 bases, with 8 bases left between them. The CDR3 coding sequence is TGTGCCAGTAGTTTGGCCCGCACTGAAGCTTTCTTT. As protein: CASSLARTEAFF. The full variable domain, with the rest looked up from reference TRBV19 and TRBJ1-1, is DGGITQSPKYLFRKEGQNVTLSCEQNLNHDAMYWYRQDPGQGLRLIYYSQIVNDFQKGDIAEGYSVSREKKESFPLTVTSAQKNPTAFYLCASSLARTEAFFGQGTRLTVV.

The V gene is TRBV18, the J gene TRBJ2-2; perhaps TRBD2 as D (5 bases). This CDR3 contains 17 residues. Germline CDR1 reads KGHSH; CDR2 reads LQKENI. Trimming shortened V by 3 bases and J by 4 bases, and 18 bases separated the two germline ends. The CDR3 sequence is CASSPVPGTRATGELFF. Here the CDR3 DNA reads TGTGCCAGCTCACCCGTTCCGGGAACCCGGGCCACCGGGGAGCTGTTTTTT.

This chain joins TRBV3-1 (or the pseudogene TRBV3-2) and TRBJ1-1; a weak D match, TRBD1 (5 bases). V shed 5 bases and J shed 8 bases, with 15 bases lying between them. This CDR3 spans 13 amino acids. Germline CDR1 LGHDT, CDR2 YNNKEL (reference sequence). In DNA, the CDR3 is TGTGCCAGCAGCTTAAGGGGTTCGGCAGAAGCTTTCTTT. Translation gives CASSLRGSAEAFF.

The rearrangement uses TRBV9 and TRBJ1-2, with TRBD1 matching 7 bases. CDR3 length equals 14 residues. After removal of 4 bases from V and 4 bases from J, the junction contained 7 bases not matched to a gene. Germline-derived CDR1 and CDR2 are SGDLS and YYNGEE. The CDR3 loop is CASSTGQDPYGYTF. The CDR3 DNA follows: TGTGCCAGCAGCACCGGACAGGATCCCTATGGCTACACCTTC.

The rearrangement joins TRBV30 to TRBJ2-2; 9 nucleotides align to TRBD1. Germline-derived CDR1 and CDR2 are GTSNPN and SVGIG (reference sequence). The CDR3 consists of 14 residues. J was trimmed by 6 bases and V by 2 bases; bases with no gene match: 4. The CDR3 sequence is CAWSRGQGSGELFF. For the CDR3, the DNA is TGTGCCTGGAGTCGGGGACAGGGTTCCGGGGAGCTGTTTTTT.

The count of this clone is one. V is TRBV19 and J is TRBJ2-3; D is perhaps TRBD1 (5 bases). Deletions cut 5 bases from V and 0 bases from J, with 9 bases between. Germline loops: CDR1 LNHDA, CDR2 SQIVND (reference sequence). CDR3 size: 14 residues. Written as DNA, the CDR3 is TGTGCCAGTAGTCGCGCAGGGAGCACAGATACGCAGTATTTT. This codes for CASSRAGSTDTQYF.

J is TRBJ2-5 and V is TRBV20-1; possible D gene TRBD1, 5 bases. This CDR3 region has 10 residues. V was pared by 7 bases and J by 9 bases, with 12 bases between. Germline V gives CDR1 DFQATT, CDR2 SNEGSKA (reference sequence). The CDR3 DNA reads TGCAGTGTCCGTGGGGCACCCCAGTACTTC. Its translation: CSVRGAPQYF.

This clone came up once. V is TRBV5-8 and J is TRBJ1-2; perhaps TRBD1 as D (6 bases). The CDR3 consists of 13 residues. Trimming took off 4 bases at V and 4 bases at J, with 11 bases between the two ends. CDR1 SGHTS and CDR2 YDEGEE come from the germline V gene. CDR3 in DNA: TGTGCCAGCAGCCCACGGACAGTCTATGGCTACACCTTC. Protein product: CASSPRTVYGYTF.

V and J are TRBV28 and TRBJ1-2; D might be TRBD1 (5 bases). V dropped 3 bases and J dropped 0 bases, with 8 bases sitting between them. The V gene's germline CDR1 is MDHEN and CDR2 SYDVKM. The CDR3 totals 14 residues. CDR3 sequence (DNA): TGTGCCAGCAGTTTGGGCAGGGCTAACTATGGCTACACCTTC. It translates to CASSLGRANYGYTF.

V usage is TRBV5-1 and J usage is TRBJ1-6; unclear D gene. This CDR3 spans 14 amino acids. Germline V gene sequence: CDR1 SGHRS, CDR2 YFSETQ. Trimming took off 1 base at V and 6 bases at J, with 8 bases between the two ends. The CDR3 sequence is CASSLNRVNSPLHF. The CDR3 region has the DNA TGCGCCAGCAGCTTGAACAGAGTTAATTCACCCCTCCACTTT.

The chain uses TRBV18 and TRBJ2-7, with D possibly TRBD2 on 5 matching bases. CDR1 is KGHSH and CDR2 is LQKENI in the germline V gene. This CDR3 is built from 12 residues. Deletions cut 6 bases from V and 3 bases from J, with 9 bases between. The CDR3 sequence is CASSPGSYEQYF. CDR3 in DNA: TGTGCCAGCTCCCCGGGAAGCTACGAGCAGTACTTC. The full variable domain, rest sourced from reference TRBV18 and TRBJ2-7, is NAGVMQNPRHLVRRRGQEARLRCSPMKGHSHVYWYRQLPEEGLKFMVYLQKENIIDESGMPKERFSAEFPKEGPSILRIQQVVRGDSAAYFCASSPGSYEQYFGPGTRLTVT.

This chain uses TRBV27 with TRBJ2-1; 9 nucleotides align to TRBD2. CDR1 is MNHEY, CDR2 SMNVEV, per germline (reference sequence). V was pared by 5 bases and J by 0 bases, with 8 bases of the junction left unmatched. CDR3 length: 17 residues. The CDR3: CASSTSSGAFSYNEQFF. CDR3 DNA sequence: TGTGCCAGCAGTACTTCTAGCGGGGCATTCTCCTACAATGAGCAGTTCTTC.

The chain uses TRBV7-2 and TRBJ1-4; perhaps TRBD1 as D (5 bases). V was clipped by 3 bases and J by 8 bases, with 13 bases between them. The germline gives CDR1 SGHTA, CDR2 FQGNSA. The CDR3 loop spans 14 amino acids. The CDR3 DNA reads as TGTGCCAGCAGCTTTCAGGGCATCGCGGAAAAACTGTTTTTT. It is translated as CASSFQGIAEKLFF.

V is TRBV10-1 and J is TRBJ1-2; TRBD1 aligns across 7 bases. CDR3 length: 16 residues. The V and J ends lost 10 bases and 5 bases, in that order; junction bases with no gene match: 19. Per the germline V gene, CDR1 is WNHNN and CDR2 is SYGVQD (reference sequence). The CDR3 is CATLGGQWAVNYGYTF. In DNA form, the CDR3 reads TGCGCCACCTTGGGGGGACAGTGGGCCGTAAATTATGGCTACACCTTC.

The chain is built from TRBV18 and TRBJ1-5, with D uncertain. Germline V CDR1 and CDR2: KGHSH, LQKENI. There are 13 residues in the CDR3. Trimming removed 3 bases from V and 5 bases from J, with 8 bases in between. The CDR3 sequence: CASSPSGDQPQHF. CDR3 sequence (DNA): TGTGCCAGCTCACCGTCCGGTGATCAGCCCCAGCATTTT.

This clone was recorded a few times. This chain links TRBV11-2 with TRBJ1-6, with D hard to call. V shed 0 bases and J shed 18 bases, with 12 bases lying between them. Germline V gene sequence: CDR1 SGHAT, CDR2 FQNNGV. The CDR3 is made up of 12 amino acids. The CDR3 DNA follows: TGTGCCAGCAGCTTAGACTCACGGAGGAGCCACTTT. As protein: CASSLDSRRSHF.